Here is one T cell receptor (beta chain) with its context. V was trimmed by 7 bases and J by 1 base, leaving 14 bases between them. The CDR3 is 15 amino acids. The germline CDR1 and CDR2 sequences are SGHTA and FQGNSA. The sample belongs to a study of blood T cell repertoires in COVID-19. Produced via immunoSEQ multiplex PCR; TCRdb's table is partial and in-frame only. In the table there are 84,000 or so clones, around 83% of which are singletons. The rearrangement uses TRBV7-2 and TRBJ2-1, with D perhaps TRBD2 (6 bases). What was sequenced was peripheral blood. The sequence derives from a man older than 75 with active or convalescent COVID-19. The CDR3 sequence: CASTYGSQSYNEQFF. In DNA form, the CDR3 reads TGTGCCAGCACTTACGGGAGTCAGTCCTACAATGAGCAGTTCTTC.